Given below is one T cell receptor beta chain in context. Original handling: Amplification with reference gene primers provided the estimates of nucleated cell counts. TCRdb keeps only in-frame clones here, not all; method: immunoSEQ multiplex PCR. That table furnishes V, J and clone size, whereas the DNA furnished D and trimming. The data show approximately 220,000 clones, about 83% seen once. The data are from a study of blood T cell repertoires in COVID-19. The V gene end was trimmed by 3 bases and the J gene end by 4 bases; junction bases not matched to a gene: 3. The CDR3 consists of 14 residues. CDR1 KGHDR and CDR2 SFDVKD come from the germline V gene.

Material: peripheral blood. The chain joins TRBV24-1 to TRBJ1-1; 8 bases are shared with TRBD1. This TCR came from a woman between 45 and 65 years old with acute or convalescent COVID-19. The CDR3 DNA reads TGTGCCACCAGTGATAATACAGGGGGCACTGAAGCTTTCTTT. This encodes CATSDNTGGTEAFF.